This T cell receptor (beta chain) stems from a study of blood T cell repertoires in COVID-19. As for the study in general: There were acute and convalescent COVID-19 samples, and they came from the United States, Italy and Spain. The cDNA or gDNA used as material had been derived from T cells, B-cell-depleted T cells, or PBMCs.

Germline V gene lookup returns CDR1 MDHEN and CDR2 SYDVKM. V gave up 1 base and J gave up 6 bases; unmatched junction bases: 4. The CDR3 spans 14 residues. As processed by the authors: Nucleated cell number was recorded as an estimate derived from reference gene primer amplification. TCRdb's table, derived via immunoSEQ multiplex PCR, lists solely in-frame clones and lacks some. V, J and clone size were drawn from that table, and D and trimming were deduced from the DNA. The sample carries a few hundred thousand clones, about 90% recorded once. This TCR was recovered from a man between 35 and 55 years old with acute or convalescent COVID-19. The V call is TRBV28, the J call TRBJ2-5, with 8 nucleotides matching TRBD1. The specimen was peripheral blood. The CDR3 sequence: CASSLYQGAQTQYF. The CDR3 nucleotides are TGTGCCAGCAGTTTATACCAGGGGGCTCAGACCCAGTACTTC.